Below, 26 T cell receptor beta chains from the same sample are listed, as sequenced in a study of cytomegalovirus exposure and HLA in healthy donors. The PCR was carried out with 60 Vbeta primers and 13 Jbeta primers. Generated by immunoSEQ multiplex PCR, the TCRdb table keeps only in-frame clones and is missing some. The table includes around 150,000 clones, approximately 70% detected once. The specimen was PBMCs. The receptors originated from a man aged 35-49 years in good health and CMV-seropositive.

The rearrangement links TRBV5-1 to TRBJ1-2, with D possibly being TRBD1 (6 bases). Trimming left V 2 bases short and J 2 bases short, with 7 bases between. CDR1 and CDR2 from the germline V gene are SGHRS and YFSETQ. The CDR3 length is 13 residues. Here the CDR3 DNA reads TGCGCCAGCAGCTTAGGACAGAACTATGGCTACACCTTC. Residues: CASSLGQNYGYTF. Filled out from reference TRBV5-1 and TRBJ1-2, the complete variable domain reads KAGVTQTPRYLIKTRGQQVTLSCSPISGHRSVSWYQQTPGQGLQFLFEYFSETQRNKGNFPGRFSGRQFSNSRSEMNVSTLELGDSALYLCASSLGQNYGYTFGSGTRLTVV.

Turning to this clone: Compared with germline, one end of the junction differs, possibly owing to a read error. This chain connects TRBV29-1 to TRBJ1-2; 10 bases are a match to TRBD1. From germline, CDR1 is SQVTM and CDR2 ANQGSEA. The CDR3 has 10 residues. For the CDR3, the DNA is TGCAGCGTCGAGACAGGGGGCTTCACCTTC. Amino acids: CSVETGGFTF.

This sequence joins TRBV11-1 and TRBJ1-4; 7 bases align to TRBD1. The V gene end was trimmed by 4 bases and the J gene end by 10 bases; junction bases not matched to a gene: 6. This CDR3 has 13 amino acids. Germline-derived CDR1 and CDR2 are SGHAT and FQDESV (reference sequence). The CDR3 DNA reads TGTGCCAGCAGCTCCAGGGGGTTCGGAAAACTGTTTTTT. It translates to CASSSRGFGKLFF.

The rearrangement joins TRBV4-3 to TRBJ2-7; 7 bases are a match to TRBD2. The germline gives CDR1 LGHNA, CDR2 YSLEER. This CDR3 spans 15 amino acids. J was trimmed by 4 bases and V by 1 base; bases with no gene match: 7. Here the CDR3 reads CASSQVGGSGYEQYF. CDR3 coding DNA: TGCGCCAGCAGCCAAGTCGGGGGTAGCGGGTACGAGCAGTACTTC.

This clone turned up a few times. V usage is TRBV4-1 and J usage is TRBJ1-1, with D possibly being TRBD1 (6 bases). Germline CDR1 and CDR2: MGHRA and YSYEKL. This CDR3 has 16 amino acids. Trimming cost V 1 base and J 12 bases, with 24 bases left between them. In DNA form, the CDR3 reads TGCGCCAGCAGCCAAGGATCGCAAGCGAACAGGGAGCAACCTTTCTTT. Residues: CASSQGSQANREQPFF.

The gene calls are TRBV27 and TRBJ1-1; D uncertain. V lost 4 bases to trimming and J lost 2 bases, with 17 bases between them. The CDR3 loop spans 16 amino acids. The germline CDR1 and CDR2 sequences are MNHEY and SMNVEV (reference sequence). The CDR3 nucleotides are TGTGCCAGCAGTTCAGCGGCAGGAATTTCCAACACTGAAGCTTTCTTT. This translates into CASSSAAGISNTEAFF.

CDR3 bases: TGCGCCAGCAGCCTCCTCCCCTCGACAGGGGCGTTTGGAGATACGCAGTATTTT. Encoded protein: CASSLLPSTGAFGDTQYF. The chain uses TRBV5-1 and TRBJ2-3; TRBD1 matches 8 bases. CDR3 length: 18 residues. Germline V gene lookup returns CDR1 SGHRS and CDR2 YFSETQ. The J segment lost 5 bases and the V segment lost 4 bases, leaving 18 bases of the junction unmatched.

This chain joins TRBV12-5 and TRBJ2-2; D call uncertain. V gave up 3 bases and J gave up 8 bases, with 10 bases separating them. The CDR3 sequence is 13 residues long. CDR1 and CDR2 (germline): LGHNT, FRNRAP. This CDR3 reads CASGFDRGGELFF. The CDR3 DNA reads TGTGCTAGTGGTTTTGACCGAGGTGGGGAGCTGTTTTTT.

The chain recombines TRBV6-7 with TRBJ1-5; TRBD1 aligns across 7 bases. TRBV6-7 is recorded as an ORF, its role being uncertain. This CDR3 contains 16 residues. Unmatched junction bases numbered 6, after V lost 1 base and J lost 3 bases. CDR3: CASSYYRDRDNQPQHF. As DNA, the CDR3 is TGTGCCAGCAGTTACTACCGGGACAGAGACAATCAGCCCCAGCATTTT.

The chain is built from TRBV5-1 and TRBJ1-4; D is possibly TRBD1 (5 bases). Per the germline V gene, CDR1 is SGHRS and CDR2 is YFSETQ. Trimming cost V 0 bases and J 7 bases, with 10 bases left between them. This CDR3 comprises 14 residues. DNA of the CDR3: TGCGCCAGCAGCTTGGGGCAGGGAAGTGAAAAACTGTTTTTT. Amino acid sequence: CASSLGQGSEKLFF. Full variable domain (remainder filled in from reference TRBV5-1 and TRBJ1-4): KAGVTQTPRYLIKTRGQQVTLSCSPISGHRSVSWYQQTPGQGLQFLFEYFSETQRNKGNFPGRFSGRQFSNSRSEMNVSTLELGDSALYLCASSLGQGSEKLFFGSGTQLSVL.

The V call is TRBV6-1, the J call TRBJ1-4; D gene uncertain. Germline V lookup: CDR1 MNHNS, CDR2 SASEGT. This CDR3 has 15 residues. Trimming pared 1 base from V and 0 bases from J, leaving 6 bases between. The CDR3 DNA reads TGTGCCAGCAGTGAAGGACACGCAACTAATGAAAAACTGTTTTTT. Protein: CASSEGHATNEKLFF.

This clone has just a few counts. The rearrangement joins TRBV6-1 to TRBJ1-1; TRBD1 agrees at 7 bases. J gave up 4 bases and V 1 base, and 6 bases lay outside the gene matches. This CDR3 spans 15 amino acids. Germline V gives CDR1 MNHNS, CDR2 SASEGT. The CDR3 reads CASSEGQGGRTEAFF. The CDR3, as DNA: TGTGCCAGCAGTGAAGGACAGGGTGGGCGCACTGAAGCTTTCTTT.

This clone was counted a few times. The chain combines TRBV6-4 with TRBJ2-3; TRBD2 matches at 11 bases. Losses at the gene ends were 4 bases for V and 3 bases for J; bases not matched to a gene: 6. The CDR3 is 16 residues long. The germline V gene encodes CDR1 MRHNA and CDR2 SNTAGT. CDR3 DNA: TGTGCCAGCAGTGTTGGGACTAGCGGAGGGACAGATACGCAGTATTTT. Protein sequence: CASSVGTSGGTDTQYF.

The chain has TRBV5-1 and TRBJ2-7; D uncertain. The CDR3 spans 13 residues. Trimming removed 0 bases at V and 3 bases at J, with 7 bases between. In germline, CDR1 is SGHRS, CDR2 YFSETQ. CDR3 region: CASSLVARYEQYF. In nucleotides, the CDR3 is TGCGCCAGCAGCTTGGTAGCTCGCTACGAGCAGTACTTC. Full variable domain (missing parts from reference TRBV5-1 and TRBJ2-7): KAGVTQTPRYLIKTRGQQVTLSCSPISGHRSVSWYQQTPGQGLQFLFEYFSETQRNKGNFPGRFSGRQFSNSRSEMNVSTLELGDSALYLCASSLVARYEQYFGPGTRLTVT.

The chain carries TRBV4-1 and TRBJ1-1; D is perhaps TRBD1 (5 bases). The CDR3 consists of 15 residues. Germline CDR1 MGHRA, CDR2 YSYEKL. Trimming removed 1 base from V and 5 bases from J, with 14 bases in between. The CDR3 nucleotides read TGCGCCAGCAGCCAAGTTTCCGGGGGGGTTACTGAAGCTTTCTTT. Translated, it gives CASSQVSGGVTEAFF.

The chain carries TRBV27 and TRBJ1-1, with D possibly TRBD1 on 5 matching bases. V shed 3 bases and J shed 4 bases, with 15 bases lying between them. The CDR3 runs 15 residues. Germline V gene data show CDR1 as MNHEY and CDR2 as SMNVEV (reference sequence). DNA of the CDR3: TGTGCCAGCAGTTTTACCCCGGGACTCCTCACTGAAGCTTTCTTT. This translates into CASSFTPGLLTEAFF.

This chain connects TRBV6-1 to TRBJ1-1; D is undetermined. V was trimmed by 3 bases and J by 13 bases, leaving 15 bases between them. CDR1 MNHNS and CDR2 SASEGT come from the germline V gene. The CDR3 length is 12 residues. CDR3 DNA: TGTGCCAGCAGTGAGGGAGGCACCAGAGGTTTCTTT. This gives the protein CASSEGGTRGFF.

The chain carries TRBV5-8 and TRBJ1-6; possible D gene TRBD1, 5 bases. Germline V CDR1 and CDR2: SGHTS, YDEGEE. V shed 1 base and J shed 2 bases, with 7 bases lying between them. This CDR3 region has 15 residues. CDR3 nucleotide sequence: TGTGCCAGCAGCTTGAGACAGACCTATAATTCACCCCTCCACTTT. This codes for CASSLRQTYNSPLHF.

This clone was seen once. The chain recombines TRBV27 with TRBJ2-5, with 7 positions matching TRBD1. With the DNA end fitting TRBJ2-7 better, the J assignment may be wrong. CDR1 MNHEY and CDR2 SMNVEV come from the germline V gene (reference sequence). This CDR3 comprises 12 residues. This CDR3 reads CASRDRVDEQYF. CDR3 nucleotide sequence: TGTGCCAGCAGAGACAGGGTGGACGAGCAGTACTTC.

The V call is TRBV30, the J call TRBJ2-2; TRBD1 might be the D (6 bases). Germline V lookup: CDR1 GTSNPN, CDR2 SVGIG (reference sequence). Deletions cut 0 bases from V and 2 bases from J, with 16 bases between. The CDR3 totals 17 residues. CDR3 protein: CAWSVQGGRLNTGELFF. The CDR3 nucleotides read TGTGCCTGGAGTGTACAGGGTGGCAGATTAAACACCGGGGAGCTGTTTTTT.

Note on this clone: The germline gene is not matched at one end of the junction; a read error may be the cause. In the same sample, other DNA sequences code for this CDR3. This rearrangement joins TRBV7-9 to TRBJ1-5; TRBD1 matches at 8 bases. The CDR3 has 15 amino acids. Germline values: CDR1 SEHNR, CDR2 FQNEAQ (reference sequence). The CDR3 DNA reads TGCGCCAGCAGCGCCCAGGGGGCTAGCAATCAGCCCCAGCATTTT. This translates into CASSAQGASNQPQHF.

This clone was observed a few times. The CDR3 sequence is CASGGQGYEQYF. CDR3 DNA: TGTGCCAGCGGAGGACAGGGGTACGAGCAGTACTTC. The J gene is TRBJ2-7, the V gene TRBV6-5; 9 bases match TRBD1. Trimming removed 8 bases from V and 4 bases from J; junction bases left unmatched: 3. The CDR3 has 12 residues. Germline CDR1 is MNHEY and CDR2 is SVGAGI.

The V and J genes are TRBV6-4 and TRBJ1-6, with 7 bases lining up with TRBD1. Germline assignment: CDR1 MRHNA and CDR2 SNTAGT. Trimming at V came to 4 bases and at J to 10 bases, leaving 4 bases not matched to a gene. The length of the CDR3 is 13 residues. The CDR3 bases are TGTGCCAGCAGTGCCACAGGGGAATCACCCCTCCACTTT. This translates into CASSATGESPLHF.

The rearrangement links TRBV6-6 to TRBJ2-2; D ambiguous. Germline V gene sequence: CDR1 MNHNY, CDR2 SVGAGI (reference sequence). Trimming took off 8 bases at V and 7 bases at J, with 20 bases between the two ends. The length of the CDR3 is 15 residues. CDR3 in amino acids: CASSESEFEYGELFF. The CDR3 bases are TGTGCCAGCTCGGAAAGCGAATTTGAATACGGGGAGCTGTTTTTT.

DNA of the CDR3: TGTGCCAGCAGCCTGGGAGGGGTCGGGGAGCTGTTTTTT. It translates to CASSLGGVGELFF. The chain employs TRBV6-1 and TRBJ2-2, with TRBD2 identical over 7 bases. This CDR3 is built from 13 residues. V was pared by 6 bases and J by 7 bases, with 5 bases of the junction left unmatched. In germline, CDR1 is MNHNS, CDR2 SASEGT.

V gene TRBV9 combines with J gene TRBJ2-3; the match to TRBD1 covers 10 bases. The V segment lost 2 bases and the J segment 3 bases; nucleotides outside the gene matches: 3. Germline CDR1 is SGDLS and CDR2 is YYNGEE. This CDR3 is 15 amino acids long. CDR3 nucleotides: TGTGCCAGCAGCGTGGGGGGACAGGGGACAGATACGCAGTATTTT. Protein: CASSVGGQGTDTQYF.